Below are 22 T cell receptor beta chains sequenced from a single sample in a study of shared clonotypes between healthy human individuals. The table came from immunoSEQ multiplex PCR; TCRdb's copy has only in-frame clones and leaves some out. The table includes some 650,000 clones, roughly 97% detected once. Specimen: naive CD4+ T cells sorted from blood. Subset in this sample: CD45RA+ positively selected. The receptors were gathered from a woman aged 25-40 years in good health.

In regard to this clone: The same CDR3 arises from other DNA sequences in this sample as well. The gene calls are TRBV10-3 and TRBJ1-1; the D is unclear. The CDR3 is 12 amino acids. Germline V CDR1 and CDR2: ENHRY, SYGVKD. V was trimmed by 5 bases and J by 0 bases, leaving 4 bases between them. CDR3 nucleotides: TGTGCCATCAGTCCAATGAACACTGAAGCTTTCTTT. This encodes CAISPMNTEAFF.

This clone was observed a single time. This chain connects TRBV19 to TRBJ2-1, with TRBD2 matching 10 bases. Germline lookup yields CDR1 LNHDA and CDR2 SQIVND (reference sequence). The CDR3 totals 16 residues. V shed 3 bases and J 9 bases; nucleotides not matched to a gene: 11. Written as DNA, the CDR3 is TGTGCCAGTAGTATTCTAGCGGGAGCCTTCGACATTGAGCAGTTCTTC. Its translation is CASSILAGAFDIEQFF.

The gene calls are TRBV2 and TRBJ2-3, with D unclear. Per germline, CDR1 SNHLY and CDR2 FYNNEI. V was cut by 3 bases and J by 2 bases, with 0 bases left in between. The CDR3 contains 11 residues. CDR3 loop: CASSDTDTQYF. In nucleotides, the CDR3 is TGTGCCAGCAGTGACACAGATACGCAGTATTTT.

This chain joins TRBV19 and TRBJ2-1; D may be TRBD2 (5 bases). V was pared by 6 bases and J by 2 bases, with 14 bases between. This CDR3 has 15 residues. CDR1 is LNHDA, CDR2 SQIVND, per germline (reference sequence). CDR3 sequence: CASSTLGETYNEQFF. The CDR3 DNA is TGTGCCAGTAGCACACTAGGAGAAACCTACAATGAGCAGTTCTTC.

This clone was observed once. The rearrangement links TRBV28 to TRBJ2-7, with 8 bases matching TRBD2. Per germline, CDR1 MDHEN and CDR2 SYDVKM. The ends lost 6 bases at V and 2 bases at J; junction bases unmatched: 6. This CDR3 spans 14 amino acids. Here the CDR3 reads CASRLTSVPYEQYF. CDR3 bases: TGTGCCAGCAGGCTGACTAGCGTTCCCTACGAGCAGTACTTC.

This clone has just one count. The CDR3 DNA reads TGTGCCAGCAGTTTATCGAAGCGAAGGTCAGGGATGCCCCAGCATTTT. Amino acid sequence: CASSLSKRRSGMPQHF. This rearrangement joins TRBV27 to TRBJ1-5, with D maybe TRBD1 (5 bases). V was shortened by 0 bases and J by 9 bases, with 18 bases between the two germline ends. This CDR3 is built from 16 residues. Germline V gene lookup returns CDR1 MNHEY and CDR2 SMNVEV (reference sequence).

The genes are TRBV4-2 and TRBJ2-7; D is uncertain. Germline V gene lookup returns CDR1 LGHNA and CDR2 YNFKEQ. Trimming left V 1 base short and J 0 bases short, with 13 bases between. This CDR3 has 16 amino acids. This CDR3 reads CASSQAPTINSYEQYF. DNA of the CDR3: TGTGCCAGCAGCCAAGCCCCGACCATCAACTCCTACGAGCAGTACTTC.

V gene TRBV6-6 combines with J gene TRBJ1-4; D uncertain. This CDR3 has 13 amino acids. Deletions cut 4 bases from V and 6 bases from J, with 9 bases between. The germline V gene encodes CDR1 MNHNY and CDR2 SVGAGI (reference sequence). The CDR3, as DNA: TGTGCCAGCAGTTCGGGGAGGGATGAAAAACTGTTTTTT. Translation: CASSSGRDEKLFF.

The chain combines TRBV19 with TRBJ1-2; 7 nucleotides align to TRBD1. Per germline, CDR1 LNHDA and CDR2 SQIVND (reference sequence). The CDR3 totals 13 residues. Trimming cost V 7 bases and J 4 bases; bases outside gene matches: 6. CDR3 residues: CASILTGTYGYTF. CDR3 bases: TGTGCCAGTATATTGACAGGGACCTATGGCTACACCTTC.

The chain carries TRBV5-4 and TRBJ2-3; TRBD2 agrees at 13 bases. CDR1 is SGHNT and CDR2 is YYREEE in the germline V gene (reference sequence). With V trimmed by 3 bases and J by 6 bases, 4 bases remained unmatched. This CDR3 region has 15 residues. This chain's CDR3 is CASSSLAGGRDTQYF. As DNA, the CDR3 is TGTGCCAGCAGCTCACTAGCGGGAGGGCGGGATACGCAGTATTTT.

The gene calls are TRBV11-2 and TRBJ2-1; D is possibly TRBD1 or TRBD2 (5 bases each). CDR1 is SGHAT, CDR2 FQNNGV, per germline. The length of the CDR3 is 13 residues. V dropped 0 bases and J dropped 8 bases, with 8 bases sitting between them. Here the CDR3 DNA reads TGTGCCAGCAGCTTAGATTTGGGGGATGAGCAGTTCTTC. Amino acid sequence: CASSLDLGDEQFF.

The genes are TRBV28 and TRBJ2-2, with D perhaps matching TRBD2 (6 bases). The germline V and J ends were trimmed by 2 bases and 5 bases, with 15 bases remaining between them. Germline V gene data show CDR1 as MDHEN and CDR2 as SYDVKM. The CDR3 runs 16 residues. The CDR3 loop reads CASSLGRIGVTGELFF. The CDR3 region has the DNA TGTGCCAGCAGTTTAGGGAGGATCGGTGTGACCGGGGAGCTGTTTTTT.

The V call is TRBV28, the J call TRBJ1-3, with unresolved D. CDR1 is MDHEN, CDR2 SYDVKM, per germline. The CDR3 covers 14 residues. Trimming left V 4 bases short and J 0 bases short, with 7 bases between. CDR3 DNA: TGTGCCAGCAGTTCATTCAACTCTGGAAACACCATATATTTT. This translates into CASSSFNSGNTIYF.

Remarks on this clone: Germline is not matched at one junction end, which may reflect a read error. The sample contains more than one DNA sequence encoding this CDR3. The chain recombines TRBV5-1 with TRBJ2-6; D not resolved. Germline V CDR1 and CDR2: SGHRS, YFSETQ. The CDR3 is 17 residues long. The CDR3, as DNA: TGTGCCAGCAGCTTGGTAGGCGGACCTTCTGGGGCCAACGTCCTGACTTTC. This sequence encodes CASSLVGGPSGANVLTF.

The chain joins TRBV4-2 to TRBJ2-3; 9 bases are shared with TRBD2. The J segment lost 0 bases and the V segment lost 4 bases, leaving 8 bases of the junction unmatched. The CDR3 is 17 amino acids. Looked up from germline, CDR1 is LGHNA and CDR2 is YNFKEQ. The CDR3 nucleotides are TGTGCCAGCAGCCCTTTCTCGACTAGCGGTAGCACAGATACGCAGTATTTT. Protein product: CASSPFSTSGSTDTQYF.

This clone has a single count. The sample carries other DNA sequences with the same CDR3. The V gene is TRBV5-4, the J gene TRBJ2-7, with 8 bases identical to TRBD1. This CDR3 contains 13 residues. V shed 2 bases, J shed 2 bases, and the junction held 0 bases outside the gene matches. The germline CDR1 and CDR2 sequences are SGHNT and YYREEE (reference sequence). The CDR3 sequence: CASSLQGAYEQYF. The CDR3 bases are TGTGCCAGCAGCTTACAGGGGGCCTACGAGCAGTACTTC. Full variable domain (missing parts from reference TRBV5-4 and TRBJ2-7): ETGVTQSPTHLIKTRGQQVTLRCSSQSGHNTVSWYQQALGQGPQFIFQYYREEENGRGNFPPRFSGLQFPNYSSELNVNALELDDSALYLCASSLQGAYEQYFGPGTRLTVT.

Here the CDR3 reads CASSSAQGRGYGYTF. The CDR3 coding sequence is TGTGCCAGCAGCAGCGCACAGGGAAGGGGATATGGCTACACCTTC. The chain combines TRBV5-4 with TRBJ1-2; D is possibly TRBD1 (6 bases). V lost 4 bases to trimming and J lost 5 bases, with 18 bases between them. The CDR3 has 15 amino acids. Germline CDR1 reads SGHNT; CDR2 reads YYREEE (reference sequence).

The rearrangement joins TRBV11-1 to TRBJ2-7, with TRBD1 matching over 8 bases. The CDR3 is 15 residues long. In germline, CDR1 is SGHAT, CDR2 FQDESV (reference sequence). V shed 5 bases and J 1 base; nucleotides not matched to a gene: 7. CDR3 amino acids: CASSTDRGESYEQYF. DNA of the CDR3: TGTGCCAGCAGCACCGACAGGGGAGAGTCCTACGAGCAGTACTTC.

This chain connects TRBV18 to TRBJ2-6; possibly TRBD2 for D (6 bases). V was pared by 8 bases and J by 3 bases, with 11 bases between. In germline, CDR1 is KGHSH, CDR2 LQKENI. This CDR3 has 14 amino acids. Written as DNA, the CDR3 is TGTGCCAGCCCGGGGGAAGGTGGGGCCAACGTCCTGACTTTC. Translating it yields CASPGEGGANVLTF.

V and J are TRBV5-1 and TRBJ1-5, with 9 bases that match TRBD1. J was trimmed by 4 bases and V by 6 bases; bases with no gene match: 8. Germline CDR1 and CDR2: SGHRS and YFSETQ. The CDR3 sequence is 15 residues long. The CDR3 DNA is TGCGCCAGCAACCCCGGACAGGGGAATAATCAGCCCCAGCATTTT. As protein: CASNPGQGNNQPQHF.

The chain couples TRBV29-1 to TRBJ2-1; D unresolved. The CDR3 length is 11 residues. Germline V gene lookup returns CDR1 SQVTM and CDR2 ANQGSEA. Trimming took off 3 bases at V and 7 bases at J, with 7 bases between the two ends. CDR3 loop: CSVEQENEQFF. Here the CDR3 DNA reads TGCAGCGTTGAGCAGGAGAATGAGCAGTTCTTC.

The V gene is TRBV5-1, the J gene TRBJ1-1; D is unclear. CDR1 SGHRS and CDR2 YFSETQ come from the germline V gene. The CDR3 consists of 11 residues. V was cut by 0 bases and J by 9 bases, with 6 bases left in between. CDR3 nucleotide sequence: TGCGCCAGCAGCTTGGACAGACAAGCTTTCTTT. Translated, it gives CASSLDRQAFF.